A selection of T cell receptor beta chains follows, all from one sample in a study of cytomegalovirus exposure and HLA in healthy donors. Data came from immunoSEQ multiplex PCR; TCRdb stores just in-frame clones and leaves some out. Seen here are 130,000 or so clones, roughly four fifths observed once, and the top ten hold 1.9%. Material for sequencing was PBMCs. Receptors were obtained from a middle-aged woman in good health and CMV-seronegative. Both conserved end residues are trimmed from each CDR3. Not every row has a clone size; where given, it reads once, few, many or a size class.

v_call clone_size cdr3_aa
TRBV2 . ASSEVWRYSNQPQH
TRBV19 . ASSIDEPNEQF
TRBV5-6 . ASSTAGTGRSYEQY
TRBV4-1 . ASSQGGGVLRTEAF
TRBV19 few ASSIGGGRNQPQH
TRBV6-5 once ASSYAGGDYGYT
TRBV25-1 . ASSATRGTYEQY
TRBV7-6 . ASSLNPPATRGPIY
TRBV7-9 . ASSPRVNTEAF
TRBV5-1 . ASSLGSWVTGAEAF
TRBV4-2 . ASSQVVGLATGELF
TRBV5-4 . ASSLLTGGNYGYT
TRBV30 . AWSGRALITDTQY
TRBV5-1 . ASSLGLAGGNNEQF
TRBV7-9 few ASSPKAGADYNEQF
TRBV28 . AEGDSPNYGYT
TRBV14 . ASSQDSLAGAYNEQF
TRBV5-1 . ASSLATGGLLSTY
TRBV2 . ASSAMSSGNTIY
TRBV16 . ASSHGPGQGTYNEQF
TRBV11-2 . ASSPSGAGEQF
TRBV5-4 . ASSEKTAGGIYEQY
TRBV9 . ASSAEASSSHNEQF
TRBV6-6 . ASSYDRPNQPQH
TRBV28 . ASRVGTGLHNEQF
TRBV11-2 few ASSLSNGVHGELF
TRBV29-1 . SVMTGGDEKLF
TRBV28 . ASNPSPSRNEQF
TRBV6-1 . ASSIFQGGSYEQY
TRBV9 . ASSLPGADTQY
TRBV6-1 . ASSPRGDSPLH
TRBV15 once ATSIQRGGSAGNTIY
TRBV19 . ATRGDARSYEQY
TRBV9 . ASSVGSGGRNEQF
TRBV7-2 . ASSFAGSSYNEQF
TRBV28 . ASTTRLAGDWETQY
TRBV5-4 . ASSLVAPEGNEQF
TRBV6-1 . ASSEGGRENEKLF
TRBV11-2 . ASSLDLSSGSFPFPREQY
TRBV4-1 . ASSQGVLRRNTHGRETQY
TRBV29-1 few SVAGIINYGYT
TRBV5-4 . ASSSGVGYEQY
TRBV7-9 once ASSHRQGNSPLH
TRBV19 . ASTWDTFYGYT
TRBV9 . ASSVGDLRGGYT
TRBV5-1 . ASSSLPGQGRNEQF
TRBV19 . ASSNQGATGELF
TRBV2 . ASRRGLIEKLF
TRBV7-9 few ASSLGTSAYEQY
TRBV7-2 . ASSHKGMTGELF
TRBV6-5 . ASSLTRSSADTQY
TRBV30 . AWTGYTRGLYEQY
TRBV5-4 few ASSPDGGNEKLF
TRBV14 . ASSQGVGAEAF